Listed below are T cell receptor beta chains from one sample, sequenced in a study of T cell repertoires in Merkel cell carcinoma. Produced via immunoSEQ multiplex PCR; TCRdb's table is partial and in-frame only. This sample yields 12,000 to 15,000 clones, of which under 85% are seen a single time; about a sixth belongs to the top ten. Sequenced material: tumor tissue. The source is an adult with Merkel cell carcinoma. Both conserved end residues are trimmed from each CDR3. Fields, in order: J gene, D gene, V gene, CDR3 protein. The D gene is left open where the match is weak.

J gene: TRBJ1-2; D gene: .; V gene: TRBV5-4; CDR3 protein: ASSFMGGAANYGYT
J gene: TRBJ1-1; D gene: .; V gene: TRBV4-1; CDR3 protein: ASSQESLNTEAF
J gene: TRBJ2-1; D gene: .; V gene: TRBV10-3; CDR3 protein: AISESSSGNEQF
J gene: TRBJ1-5; D gene: .; V gene: TRBV19; CDR3 protein: ASSIIGASNQPQH
J gene: TRBJ2-5; D gene: .; V gene: TRBV7-9; CDR3 protein: ASSFGSSLY
J gene: TRBJ1-6; D gene: .; V gene: TRBV7-3; CDR3 protein: ASSLDSNTNSPLH
J gene: TRBJ2-1; D gene: TRBD1; V gene: TRBV9; CDR3 protein: ASSVGMAGGAYNEQF
J gene: TRBJ1-6; D gene: .; V gene: TRBV7-2; CDR3 protein: ASSKGYPGGSPLH
J gene: TRBJ2-7; D gene: .; V gene: TRBV18; CDR3 protein: ASSPERSYEQY
J gene: TRBJ2-7; D gene: .; V gene: TRBV4-2; CDR3 protein: ASSQVGDGAYEQY
J gene: TRBJ2-3; D gene: TRBD2; V gene: TRBV7-3; CDR3 protein: ASSLRLAGVGDTQY
J gene: TRBJ1-1; D gene: .; V gene: TRBV7-3; CDR3 protein: ASSPTGRGVEAF
J gene: TRBJ2-2; D gene: .; V gene: TRBV29-1; CDR3 protein: SVEVHNTGELF
J gene: TRBJ2-3; D gene: TRBD2; V gene: TRBV4-3; CDR3 protein: ASSQDSLAGSADTQY
J gene: TRBJ2-5; D gene: .; V gene: TRBV7-6; CDR3 protein: ASSQGAGGKTQY
J gene: TRBJ2-7; D gene: TRBD1; V gene: TRBV11-3; CDR3 protein: ASSFLEGGGYEQY
J gene: TRBJ2-1; D gene: .; V gene: TRBV28; CDR3 protein: ASGGGRPLGREQF
J gene: TRBJ1-1; D gene: .; V gene: TRBV6-5; CDR3 protein: ASSSPRVGAF
J gene: TRBJ2-7; D gene: .; V gene: TRBV6-2/TRBV6-3; CDR3 protein: ASSYLAPLSYEQY
J gene: TRBJ1-1; D gene: .; V gene: TRBV6-1; CDR3 protein: ASSEAEGYHTEAF
J gene: TRBJ2-1; D gene: TRBD2; V gene: TRBV4-2; CDR3 protein: ASSPTLAGAYNEQF
J gene: TRBJ1-2; D gene: .; V gene: TRBV4-1; CDR3 protein: ASSQDGQEFYGYT
J gene: TRBJ2-7; D gene: .; V gene: TRBV5-1; CDR3 protein: ASSLAGTPGPTRYEQY
J gene: TRBJ1-6; D gene: TRBD1; V gene: TRBV7-2; CDR3 protein: ASSSTGTNNSPLH
J gene: TRBJ2-7; D gene: .; V gene: TRBV6-6; CDR3 protein: ASSYQGPYEQY
J gene: TRBJ2-1; D gene: TRBD2; V gene: TRBV9; CDR3 protein: ASSGPSGRNQKNEQF
J gene: TRBJ2-7; D gene: .; V gene: TRBV12-3/TRBV12-4; CDR3 protein: ASSFQGPYEQY
J gene: TRBJ1-2; D gene: TRBD1; V gene: TRBV18; CDR3 protein: ASSPGQGFNGYT
J gene: TRBJ2-5; D gene: .; V gene: TRBV7-9; CDR3 protein: ASSLPPQETQY
J gene: TRBJ2-7; D gene: .; V gene: TRBV5-4; CDR3 protein: ASSPSPSYEQY
J gene: TRBJ2-2; D gene: .; V gene: TRBV10-3; CDR3 protein: AISDGELF
J gene: TRBJ2-7; D gene: .; V gene: TRBV19; CDR3 protein: ASSIGRAAYEQY
J gene: TRBJ2-5; D gene: .; V gene: TRBV18; CDR3 protein: ASSLTSSSETQY
J gene: TRBJ1-1; D gene: .; V gene: TRBV12-3/TRBV12-4; CDR3 protein: ASSRQRDTEAF
J gene: TRBJ1-4; D gene: .; V gene: TRBV6-5; CDR3 protein: ASSRGRADEKLF
J gene: TRBJ2-2; D gene: .; V gene: TRBV7-3; CDR3 protein: ASSPRFQPWNTGELF
J gene: TRBJ1-5; D gene: TRBD1; V gene: TRBV30; CDR3 protein: AWSDSGTGFYGPQH
J gene: TRBJ2-2; D gene: .; V gene: TRBV4-3; CDR3 protein: ASSQAHRANTGELF
J gene: TRBJ2-7; D gene: TRBD1; V gene: TRBV4-3; CDR3 protein: ASSQDVTRTGLTYEQY
J gene: TRBJ1-6; D gene: TRBD1; V gene: TRBV7-2; CDR3 protein: ASRTQGAHPPLH
J gene: TRBJ2-1; D gene: .; V gene: TRBV29-1; CDR3 protein: SVLRGRYNEQF
J gene: TRBJ1-5; D gene: TRBD1; V gene: TRBV2; CDR3 protein: ASSATGAGQPQH